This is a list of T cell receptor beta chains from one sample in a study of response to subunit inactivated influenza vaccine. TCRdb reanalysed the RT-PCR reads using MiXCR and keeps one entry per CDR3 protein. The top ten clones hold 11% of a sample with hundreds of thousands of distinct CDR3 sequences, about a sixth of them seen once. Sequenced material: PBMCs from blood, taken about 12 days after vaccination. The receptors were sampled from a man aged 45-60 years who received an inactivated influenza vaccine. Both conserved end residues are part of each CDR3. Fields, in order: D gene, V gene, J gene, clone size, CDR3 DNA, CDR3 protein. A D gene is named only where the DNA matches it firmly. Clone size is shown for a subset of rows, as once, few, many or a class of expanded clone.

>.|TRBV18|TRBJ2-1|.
TGTGCCAGCTCACCTCAGGCTTACAATGAGCAGTTCTTC
CASSPQAYNEQFF
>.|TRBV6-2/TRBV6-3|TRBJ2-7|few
TGTGCCAGCAGTTACCCACCTACCTACGAGCAGTACTTC
CASSYPPTYEQYF
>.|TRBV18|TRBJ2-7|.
TGTGCCAGCTCACCACCCCGGGGGGCGTCCTACGAGCAGTACTTC
CASSPPRGASYEQYF
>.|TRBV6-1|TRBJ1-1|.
TGTGCCAGCAGAACGGGGCCTCGCACTGAAGCTTTCTTT
CASRTGPRTEAFF
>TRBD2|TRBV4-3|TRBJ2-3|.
TGCGCCAGCAGCCAAGTTCCTGTAGCGGGAAACACAGATACGCAGTATTTT
CASSQVPVAGNTDTQYF
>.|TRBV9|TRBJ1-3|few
TGTGCCAGCAGCGTAGATGGGAGAGCTGGAAACACCATATATTTT
CASSVDGRAGNTIYF
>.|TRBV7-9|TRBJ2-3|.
TGTGCCAGCAGCTTGGGGTCTACCGGACACACAGATACGCAGTATTTT
CASSLGSTGHTDTQYF
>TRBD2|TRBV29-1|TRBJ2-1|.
TGCAGCGTTGCTAGCGGGGCCAATGAGCAGTTCTTC
CSVASGANEQFF
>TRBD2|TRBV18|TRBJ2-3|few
TGTGCCAGCTCACCACCTAGCGGGAGTGCAGATACGCAGTATTTT
CASSPPSGSADTQYF
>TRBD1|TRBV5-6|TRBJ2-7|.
TGTGCCAGCAGCCATCCGTCCGGGACAGGCGCCTACGAGCAGTACTTC
CASSHPSGTGAYEQYF
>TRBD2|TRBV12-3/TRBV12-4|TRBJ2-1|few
TGTGCCAGCAGTTTAGTACGGGGGGTCTTTGAGCAGTTCTTC
CASSLVRGVFEQFF
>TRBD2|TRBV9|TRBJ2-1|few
TGTGCCAGCAGCGTAGCTTTCCCTAGCGGGGTCAGCTCCTACAATGAGCAGTTCTTC
CASSVAFPSGVSSYNEQFF
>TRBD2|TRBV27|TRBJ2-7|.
TGTGCCAGCAGTTTATCGGTTAGCGGGAGTTACGAGCAGTACTTC
CASSLSVSGSYEQYF
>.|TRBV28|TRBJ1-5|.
TGTGCCAGCAGCCCTATCTTCCGGACAACTAGCAATCAGCCCCAGCATTTT
CASSPIFRTTSNQPQHF
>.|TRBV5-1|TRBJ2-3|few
TGCGCCAGCAGCCAGTTTCCACTAGTGTCAGATACGCAGTATTTT
CASSQFPLVSDTQYF
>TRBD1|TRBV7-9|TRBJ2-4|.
TGTGCCAGCAGCTTACTTACAGGGGGCTCCAGCATTCAGTACTTC
CASSLLTGGSSIQYF
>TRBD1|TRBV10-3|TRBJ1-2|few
TGTGCCATCAGCTGGACAGGGAGTTTAGGCTACACCTTC
CAISWTGSLGYTF
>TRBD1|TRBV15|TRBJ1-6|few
TGTGCCACCAGCAGAGGTCGGCAGGGGGATTCACCCCTCCACTTT
CATSRGRQGDSPLHF
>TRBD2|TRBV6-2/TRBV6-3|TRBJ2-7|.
TGTGCCAGCAGTTACGTTACAGCGGGAGGCCGACACGAGCAGTACTTC
CASSYVTAGGRHEQYF
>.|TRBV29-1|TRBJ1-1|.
TGCAGCGTCACGGAGGGGGGCACTGAAGCTTTCTTT
CSVTEGGTEAFF
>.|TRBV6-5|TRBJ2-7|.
TGTGCCAGCAGTTATTGGCGGATGGGCTCCTACGAGCAGTACTTC
CASSYWRMGSYEQYF
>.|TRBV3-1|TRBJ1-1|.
TGTGCCAGCAGCCAAGATAGTAGGGCAGGGACTGAAGCTTTCTTT
CASSQDSRAGTEAFF
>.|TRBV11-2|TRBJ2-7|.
TGTGCCAGCAGCACAAGGACAGAGAAGCAGTACTTC
CASSTRTEKQYF